Sequencing of this T cell receptor beta chain was carried out in a study of blood T cell repertoires in COVID-19. Study background: T cells, B-cell-depleted T cells, or PBMCs provided the cDNA or gDNA that served as material.

Assay: immunoSEQ multiplex PCR; the TCRdb copy retains only in-frame clones and omits some. The data hold about 110,000 clones, with approximately 85% observed a single time. Sequencing used peripheral blood. The sequence derives from a woman aged 55-70 years with acute or convalescent COVID-19.

The CDR3 reads CASSVDRGTEAFF. In DNA, the CDR3 is TGTGCCAGTAGTGTGGACAGGGGTACTGAAGCTTTCTTT. J is TRBJ1-1 and V is TRBV19; 9 nucleotides line up with TRBD1. Trimming removed 5 bases from V and 5 bases from J; junction bases left unmatched: 3. This CDR3 is 13 amino acids long. From germline, CDR1 is LNHDA and CDR2 SQIVND (reference sequence).